The clone carrying this TCR beta chain was seen a handful of times. The data derive from a study of blood T cell repertoires in COVID-19. Whole-study context: Samples taken during acute and convalescent COVID-19 were collected in the United States, Italy and Spain. Sources were T cells, B-cell-depleted T cells, or PBMCs; the material itself was cDNA or gDNA.

V was shortened by 1 base and J by 1 base, with 9 bases between the two germline ends. The CDR3 runs to 15 residues. Per germline, CDR1 SGHTA and CDR2 FQGNSA. Using immunoSEQ multiplex PCR, the repertoire was profiled, and TCRdb retains in-frame clones only, with some absent. Of approximately 53,000 clones in the sample, 70% to 85% were seen once. In terms of age and location, participants ranged from about 18 to 95 years and lived in fewer than 30 US areas. In assigning cohorts, the study relied on participant-reported clinical history. The sequence was collected from a woman between 45 and 65 years old with acute COVID-19. The V and J genes are TRBV7-2 and TRBJ2-3, with a tentative D call TRBD2 (5 bases). Sequenced material: PBMCs or T cells enriched from blood (not recorded which). The CDR3 sequence is CASSLVPRGTDTQYF. CDR3 bases: TGTGCCAGCAGCTTAGTTCCGAGGGGCACAGATACGCAGTATTTT. The whole variable domain, remainder taken from reference TRBV7-2 and TRBJ2-3, is GAGVSQSPSNKVTEKGKDVELRCDPISGHTALYWYRQSLGQGLEFLIYFQGNSAPDKSGLPSDRFSAERTGGSVSTLTIQRTQQEDSAVYLCASSLVPRGTDTQYFGPGTRLTVL.